This T cell receptor beta chain was documented in a study of beta chain features in type 1 diabetes. Regarding the study as a whole: Shorter TCRB CDR3s, moderately but significantly so, marked every one of the four CD4+ subsets in Type 1 diabetes patients. Naive, central memory and Treg TCRB repertoires seemed to resemble each other more closely in patients than they did in healthy donors. Cells that show high TCR expression could be over-represented by cDNA sequencing.

The CDR3 has 15 residues. Germline CDR1 reads SGHDN; CDR2 reads FVKESK. V was trimmed by 1 base and J by 8 bases, leaving 14 bases between them. Points on this clone: No antigen is known for it.

Expressed TCRB transcripts were sequenced, since all the RNA that had been isolated was reverse transcribed. Assay used: immunoSEQ multiplex PCR; TCRdb lists only in-frame clones, some missing. The sample includes fewer than 200,000 clones, 10% of them seen just once. The sequencing sample was made of central memory CD4+ T cells from blood. The TCR originated in a man between 25 and 39 years old with type 1 diabetes. The V and J genes are TRBV14 and TRBJ1-4; D perhaps matches TRBD1 (6 bases). The CDR3 here is CASSQGQPRGEKLFF. Here the CDR3 DNA reads TGTGCCAGCAGCCAAGGCCAACCGAGGGGGGAAAAACTGTTTTTT.